The rows below give T cell receptor beta chains drawn from one sample of a study of T cells in Graves' hyperthyroidism and ophthalmopathy. TCRdb passed the multiplex PCR reads through MiXCR, listing each CDR3 protein once. The sample has hundreds of thousands of distinct CDR3 sequences; over 15% are singletons. Sequencing was done on a sample of blood. The receptor set was obtained from a woman aged 18-29 years with Graves' hyperthyroidism. Each CDR3 is given without its conserved first and last residue. D genes are given only for firm matches.

v_call: TRBV20-1
d_call: TRBD1
cdr3_aa: SARLGGTGPNYGYT

v_call: TRBV24-1
d_call: TRBD2
cdr3_aa: ATSGGGLGETQY

v_call: TRBV6-1
d_call: TRBD2
cdr3_aa: ASSSGRLAGVADTQY

v_call: TRBV7-9
d_call: -
cdr3_aa: ASSLGQAAYNEQF

v_call: TRBV27
d_call: TRBD1
cdr3_aa: ASSLSSGGTEAF

v_call: TRBV4-1
d_call: -
cdr3_aa: ASSRVQAHTEAF

v_call: TRBV6-2/TRBV6-3
d_call: -
cdr3_aa: ASSYGNSNFF

v_call: TRBV5-1
d_call: -
cdr3_aa: ASSLAARDETQY

v_call: TRBV20-1
d_call: TRBD1
cdr3_aa: SAIRGRHNEQF

v_call: TRBV28
d_call: -
cdr3_aa: ASSLSEKGEQF

v_call: TRBV4-3
d_call: TRBD2
cdr3_aa: ASSDLLSGLAGGGSADTQY

v_call: TRBV6-2/TRBV6-3
d_call: -
cdr3_aa: ASSYSQAGGLYGYT

v_call: TRBV30
d_call: -
cdr3_aa: AWSVRAGSWGGTEAF

v_call: TRBV13
d_call: TRBD2
cdr3_aa: ASSPPREDTDTQY

v_call: TRBV20-1
d_call: -
cdr3_aa: SARGSGDNPGELF

v_call: TRBV28
d_call: TRBD2
cdr3_aa: ASIRAGRLTDTQY

v_call: TRBV3-1
d_call: -
cdr3_aa: ASTQGIANTEAF

v_call: TRBV4-3
d_call: -
cdr3_aa: ASSPGAGANSNQPQH

v_call: TRBV6-5
d_call: -
cdr3_aa: ASSYSGVRMPGNTIY

v_call: TRBV4-3
d_call: TRBD1
cdr3_aa: ASSQVRQGQPQH

v_call: TRBV20-1
d_call: -
cdr3_aa: SARRQNTGELF

v_call: TRBV7-9
d_call: -
cdr3_aa: ASSLVSSSGEQY

v_call: TRBV7-6
d_call: -
cdr3_aa: ASRQGTGNSPLH

v_call: TRBV9
d_call: -
cdr3_aa: ASSVDPDNEQF

v_call: TRBV5-1
d_call: TRBD1
cdr3_aa: ASSAYSTGDGYT

v_call: TRBV2
d_call: TRBD2
cdr3_aa: ASSGLAGGQGDTQY

v_call: TRBV5-1
d_call: TRBD2
cdr3_aa: ASSLSPTLAGGGTQY

v_call: TRBV7-8
d_call: -
cdr3_aa: ASSSLRSNQPQH

v_call: TRBV10-3
d_call: -
cdr3_aa: AIRKDLGSDTQY

v_call: TRBV18
d_call: TRBD1
cdr3_aa: ASSQVTGDEQY

v_call: TRBV10-3
d_call: -
cdr3_aa: AISESEGRTEAF

v_call: TRBV6-2/TRBV6-3
d_call: -
cdr3_aa: ASSYSEGGNPSYNEQF

v_call: TRBV19
d_call: -
cdr3_aa: ASNQGVKVHEQF

v_call: TRBV6-2/TRBV6-3
d_call: -
cdr3_aa: ASSTTGTSGYT

v_call: TRBV28
d_call: TRBD1
cdr3_aa: ASSPPDRGVLNTEAF

v_call: TRBV6-4
d_call: TRBD2
cdr3_aa: ASSEGGRSTGELF

v_call: TRBV7-2
d_call: -
cdr3_aa: ASSLDPGAPGELF

v_call: TRBV20-1
d_call: -
cdr3_aa: SARKPSGNQPQH

v_call: TRBV5-1
d_call: TRBD2
cdr3_aa: ASSSGLAGESTGELF

v_call: TRBV7-9
d_call: -
cdr3_aa: ASSAPGGGGYEQY

v_call: TRBV13
d_call: TRBD2
cdr3_aa: ASSRTSGRAYNEQF

v_call: TRBV7-2
d_call: -
cdr3_aa: ASSASGTANYGYT

v_call: TRBV19
d_call: TRBD2
cdr3_aa: ASSTTSGGTGELF

v_call: TRBV20-1
d_call: TRBD1
cdr3_aa: SAPKTGGGLYGYT

v_call: TRBV30
d_call: -
cdr3_aa: AWKVGRLYNEQF

v_call: TRBV6-2/TRBV6-3
d_call: -
cdr3_aa: ASSYGRKETQY

v_call: TRBV5-6
d_call: -
cdr3_aa: ASSLVNPGTEAF

v_call: TRBV20-1
d_call: TRBD1
cdr3_aa: SASRRDRGQLDEQY

v_call: TRBV28
d_call: TRBD1
cdr3_aa: ASDTGGRSPLH

v_call: TRBV9
d_call: TRBD1
cdr3_aa: ASSRSNRGNYGYT

v_call: TRBV4-3
d_call: -
cdr3_aa: ASSQGGASKYNEQF

v_call: TRBV27
d_call: TRBD2
cdr3_aa: ASGPGLAGEGDYEQF

v_call: TRBV12-3/TRBV12-4
d_call: -
cdr3_aa: ASSLAVGGRTYNEQF

v_call: TRBV6-1
d_call: TRBD1
cdr3_aa: ASNLDRVVYEQY

v_call: TRBV6-2/TRBV6-3
d_call: -
cdr3_aa: ASSCILGRRSSYNEQF

v_call: TRBV27
d_call: -
cdr3_aa: ASTTGGSTEAF

v_call: TRBV3-1
d_call: -
cdr3_aa: ASSQEGQYPYYEQY

v_call: TRBV10-3
d_call: TRBD1
cdr3_aa: AMRDSSSYEQY

v_call: TRBV27
d_call: -
cdr3_aa: ASSSRPLRGSYGYT